The rows below give T cell receptor beta chains drawn from one sample of a study of T-cell reconstitution after alpha-beta-depleted transplantation in children. Using its own MiXCR run on the PCR reads, TCRdb lists one record per CDR3 protein. The table lists roughly 500,000 distinct CDR3 sequences, under 15% of them singletons. The specimen was PBMCs from the stem cell graft donor, collected from the stem cell graft. Receptors originate from a human donor who donated a stem cell graft to a child with combined immunodeficiency. The CDR3 runs from the conserved cysteine through the conserved F or W. Each record gives: J gene, V gene, clone size, D gene, CDR3 protein, CDR3 DNA. The D gene is left open where the match is weak. Clone size is stated in some rows and not others, as once, few, many or a class when expanded.

J: TRBJ1-6; V: TRBV11-2; size: .; D: .; CDR3: CASSLARDNSPLHF; DNA: TGTGCCAGCAGCCTGGCGAGGGATAATTCACCCCTCCACTTT
J: TRBJ2-3; V: TRBV20-1; size: many; D: .; CDR3: CSASFDTQYF; DNA: TGCAGTGCTAGCTTTGATACGCAGTATTTT
J: TRBJ2-2; V: TRBV6-5; size: few; D: .; CDR3: CASSYSVGTYTGELFF; DNA: TGTGCCAGCAGTTACTCAGTGGGGACCTACACCGGGGAGCTGTTTTTT
J: TRBJ2-3; V: TRBV7-2; size: .; D: TRBD2; CDR3: CASSLGMAGVADTQYF; DNA: TGTGCCAGCAGCTTAGGGATGGCGGGAGTTGCAGATACGCAGTATTTT
J: TRBJ2-7; V: TRBV5-1; size: few; D: .; CDR3: CASSLSPSSYEQYF; DNA: TGCGCCAGCAGCTTGAGCCCGAGCTCCTACGAGCAGTACTTC
J: TRBJ2-7; V: TRBV20-1; size: .; D: .; CDR3: CSARPVRRQGTYEQYF; DNA: TGCAGTGCTAGGCCCGTGCGGAGGCAGGGAACCTACGAGCAGTACTTC
J: TRBJ2-1; V: TRBV5-5; size: few; D: .; CDR3: CASSSWGDNEQFF; DNA: TGTGCCAGCAGCTCTTGGGGGGACAATGAGCAGTTCTTC
J: TRBJ1-1; V: TRBV29-1; size: few; D: TRBD1; CDR3: CSVGDSVSSTEAFF; DNA: TGCAGCGTTGGGGACAGTGTGTCAAGCACTGAAGCTTTCTTT
J: TRBJ2-1; V: TRBV7-3; size: .; D: .; CDR3: CASSLMDWGEQFF; DNA: TGTGCCAGCAGCTTAATGGACTGGGGTGAGCAGTTCTTC
J: TRBJ2-1; V: TRBV20-1; size: .; D: .; CDR3: CSARDPGLNEQFF; DNA: TGCAGTGCTAGAGATCCGGGTCTGAATGAGCAGTTCTTC
J: TRBJ2-6; V: TRBV7-6; size: few; D: .; CDR3: CASSLAGESGANVLTF; DNA: TGTGCCAGCAGCTTAGCGGGCGAGTCTGGGGCCAACGTCCTGACTTTC
J: TRBJ2-1; V: TRBV4-3; size: few; D: .; CDR3: CASSQDLQRARQFF; DNA: TGCGCCAGCAGCCAAGATCTACAGCGAGCAAGGCAGTTCTTC
J: TRBJ2-7; V: TRBV11-3; size: .; D: TRBD1; CDR3: CASSTTGNPYEQYF; DNA: TGTGCCAGCAGCACGACAGGGAATCCGTACGAGCAGTACTTC
J: TRBJ2-7; V: TRBV6-5; size: few; D: TRBD1; CDR3: CASSRDREDPYEQYF; DNA: TGTGCCAGCAGTCGGGACAGGGAGGACCCCTACGAGCAGTACTTC
J: TRBJ1-6; V: TRBV7-9; size: .; D: .; CDR3: CASSPGGQVNSPLHF; DNA: TGTGCCAGCAGCCCCGGAGGGCAAGTAAATTCACCCCTCCACTTT
J: TRBJ2-2; V: TRBV12-3/TRBV12-4; size: .; D: .; CDR3: CASNFVAYRSTQTGELFF; DNA: TGTGCCAGCAATTTCGTTGCATATCGGTCAACACAAACCGGGGAGCTGTTTTTT
J: TRBJ2-1; V: TRBV11-2; size: .; D: .; CDR3: CASSLGQSNEQFF; DNA: TGTGCCAGCAGCTTAGGACAGTCCAATGAGCAGTTCTTC
J: TRBJ1-1; V: TRBV10-3; size: few; D: TRBD1; CDR3: CAISPQGMNTEAFF; DNA: TGTGCCATCAGTCCACAGGGGATGAACACTGAAGCTTTCTTT
J: TRBJ2-7; V: TRBV29-1; size: many; D: TRBD2; CDR3: CSVKTSGTGEQYF; DNA: TGCAGCGTTAAGACTAGCGGGACCGGCGAGCAGTACTTC
J: TRBJ2-7; V: TRBV18; size: .; D: .; CDR3: CASSLKGPAVSYEQYF; DNA: TGTGCCAGCTCACTTAAAGGGCCCGCAGTTTCCTACGAGCAGTACTTC
J: TRBJ2-4; V: TRBV11-2; size: few; D: TRBD2; CDR3: CASSLEFGLAGGPWNIQYF; DNA: TGTGCCAGCAGCTTAGAATTTGGGCTAGCGGGGGGGCCTTGGAACATTCAGTACTTC
J: TRBJ2-1; V: TRBV7-9; size: .; D: .; CDR3: CASSLPTVLLSYNEQFF; DNA: TGTGCCAGCAGCTTACCGACAGTCTTGCTCTCCTACAATGAGCAGTTCTTC
J: TRBJ2-3; V: TRBV7-9; size: .; D: .; CDR3: CASWQGSDTQYF; DNA: TGTGCCAGCTGGCAGGGCTCAGATACGCAGTATTTT
J: TRBJ2-5; V: TRBV5-1; size: many; D: TRBD2; CDR3: CASSRTSPSVTQYF; DNA: TGCGCCAGCAGCCGGACTAGCCCTAGTGTGACCCAGTACTTC
J: TRBJ2-3; V: TRBV12-3/TRBV12-4; size: many; D: .; CDR3: CASSLYTDTQYF; DNA: TGTGCCAGCAGCTTATACACAGATACGCAGTATTTT
J: TRBJ2-1; V: TRBV12-3/TRBV12-4; size: few; D: TRBD2; CDR3: CASSSPAGGGLSYNEQFF; DNA: TGTGCCAGCAGTTCCCCAGCGGGAGGCGGCTTATCCTACAATGAGCAGTTCTTC
J: TRBJ1-2; V: TRBV6-1; size: many; D: TRBD1; CDR3: CASSVGQAYGYTF; DNA: TGTGCCAGCAGTGTGGGACAGGCCTATGGCTACACCTTC
J: TRBJ2-7; V: TRBV6-5; size: .; D: TRBD1; CDR3: CASGYQDPGQGREQYF; DNA: TGTGCCAGCGGGTACCAGGATCCGGGACAGGGTAGGGAGCAGTACTTC
J: TRBJ2-3; V: TRBV20-1; size: many; D: TRBD2; CDR3: CSASRAGGLTDTQYF; DNA: TGCAGTGCTAGTAGAGCGGGGGGGCTCACAGATACGCAGTATTTT
J: TRBJ2-6; V: TRBV6-5; size: many; D: TRBD1; CDR3: CASSSTGGWANVLTF; DNA: TGTGCCAGCAGTTCCACAGGGGGCTGGGCCAACGTCCTGACTTTC
J: TRBJ2-1; V: TRBV7-9; size: few; D: .; CDR3: CASSQIRGRPIGEQFF; DNA: TGTGCCAGCAGCCAGATCCGGGGGCGCCCCATTGGTGAGCAGTTCTTC
J: TRBJ1-1; V: TRBV4-2; size: .; D: TRBD1; CDR3: CASSQGGQGSNTEAFF; DNA: TGTGCCAGCAGCCAAGGAGGACAGGGGAGTAACACTGAAGCTTTCTTT
J: TRBJ2-1; V: TRBV7-9; size: few; D: .; CDR3: CASSLGAGWSSYNEQFF; DNA: TGTGCCAGCAGCTTAGGTGCGGGCTGGAGCTCCTACAATGAGCAGTTCTTC
J: TRBJ2-1; V: TRBV24-1; size: many; D: TRBD1; CDR3: CATRGQGGRSNEQFF; DNA: TGTGCCACCCGAGGACAGGGCGGTAGGAGCAATGAGCAGTTCTTC
J: TRBJ2-1; V: TRBV7-3; size: many; D: TRBD2; CDR3: CASSSAGGYNEQFF; DNA: TGTGCCAGCAGTTCAGCGGGAGGGTACAATGAGCAGTTCTTC